This T cell receptor (beta chain) was captured in a study of healthy donors' naive CD4 and CD8 T cells. On the study more broadly: Donors, half of them female, were 20-25, 40-50 or 60-70 years old.

Study outcomes and limitations: Possible naive T cell homeostatic proliferation bias remained unaddressed.

A linear amplification protocol produced the TCR libraries from 500 ng of total RNA. Source study methods: From several healthy donors, approximately 79,000 rearranged TCR alpha transcripts were sequenced. One entry per CDR3 protein results from TCRdb running MiXCR on the reads. TCRdb, rather than the study authors, made the V and J calls. Of roughly 200,000 distinct CDR3 sequences in the sample, around 80% were seen once. Sorting defined naive CD4+ as CD4+CD8-CD45RO-CD45RA+ and naive CD8+ as CD8+CD4-CD45RA+CD27bright. In this sample, this clonotype turned up a few times. Its target is not known. The sequencing sample was made of naive CD4+ and CD8+ T cells sorted from blood, pooled from several donors. This clonotype was obtained from a pool of human donors in good health; the sample pools cells from several healthy donors.

The CDR3 loop reads CASSRRAGTDTQYF. As DNA, the CDR3 is TGTGCCAGTAGTCGAAGGGCAGGAACAGATACGCAGTATTTT. V is TRBV19 and J is TRBJ2-3; D is uncertain. CDR1 and CDR2 (germline): LNHDA, SQIVND (reference sequence). The germline V and J ends were trimmed by 5 bases and 3 bases, with 12 bases remaining between them. The CDR3 has 14 amino acids.